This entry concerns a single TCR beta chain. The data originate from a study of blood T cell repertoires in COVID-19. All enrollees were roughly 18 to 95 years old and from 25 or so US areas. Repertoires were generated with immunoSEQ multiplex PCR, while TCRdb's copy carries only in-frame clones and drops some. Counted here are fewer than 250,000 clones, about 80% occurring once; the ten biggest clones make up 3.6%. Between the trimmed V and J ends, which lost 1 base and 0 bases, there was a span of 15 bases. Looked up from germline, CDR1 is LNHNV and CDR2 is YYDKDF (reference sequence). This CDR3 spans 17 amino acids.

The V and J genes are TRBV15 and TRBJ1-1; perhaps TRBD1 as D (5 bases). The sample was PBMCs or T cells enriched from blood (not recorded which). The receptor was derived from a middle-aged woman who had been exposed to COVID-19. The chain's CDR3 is CATSRGQTGLLNTEAFF. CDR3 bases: TGTGCCACCAGCAGAGGCCAAACGGGACTCCTGAACACTGAAGCTTTCTTT.